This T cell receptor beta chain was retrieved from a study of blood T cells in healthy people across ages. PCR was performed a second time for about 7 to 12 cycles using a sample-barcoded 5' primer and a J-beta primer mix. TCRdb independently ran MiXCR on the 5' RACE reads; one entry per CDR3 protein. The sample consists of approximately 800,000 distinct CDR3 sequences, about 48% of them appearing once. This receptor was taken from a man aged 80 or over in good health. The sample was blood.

The CDR3 DNA follows: TGTGCCAGCAGCCACTGGAAACCCTCAGGTGGTGGTTACAATGAGCAGTTCTTC. Encoded protein: CASSHWKPSGGGYNEQFF. The chain couples TRBV3-1 to TRBJ2-1; no clear D. Trimming shortened V by 3 bases and J by 4 bases, and 22 bases separated the two germline ends. This CDR3 is built from 18 residues. The V gene's germline CDR1 is LGHDT and CDR2 YNNKEL (reference sequence).